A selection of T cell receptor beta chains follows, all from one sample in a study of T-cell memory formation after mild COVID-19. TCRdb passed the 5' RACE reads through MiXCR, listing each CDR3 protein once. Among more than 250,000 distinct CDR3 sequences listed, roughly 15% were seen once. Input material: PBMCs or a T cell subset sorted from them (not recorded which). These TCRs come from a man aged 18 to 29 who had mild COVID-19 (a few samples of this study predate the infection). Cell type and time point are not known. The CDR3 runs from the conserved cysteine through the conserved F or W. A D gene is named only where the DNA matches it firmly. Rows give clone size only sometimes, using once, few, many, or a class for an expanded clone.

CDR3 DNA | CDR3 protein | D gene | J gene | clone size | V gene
TGTGCCAGCAGCAACCGACAGGGTGAAAACATTCAGTACTTC | CASSNRQGENIQYF | TRBD1 | TRBJ2-4 | NA | TRBV5-4
TGCGCCAGCAGCCAAGAAGGGCCGAGTACAGATACGCAGTATTTT | CASSQEGPSTDTQYF | NA | TRBJ2-3 | NA | TRBV5-1
TGCGCCAGCAGCCAAGATCTCCTAGTGGTGCACGCAGATACGCAGTATTTT | CASSQDLLVVHADTQYF | NA | TRBJ2-3 | NA | TRBV4-3
TGCGCCAGCAGCCAAGTTGGGACTCCTATTACAGAGACCCAGTACTTC | CASSQVGTPITETQYF | NA | TRBJ2-5 | many | TRBV4-1
TGTGCCAGCAGTGCTCAACGGAGCTCTGGGGCCAACGTCCTGACTTTC | CASSAQRSSGANVLTF | NA | TRBJ2-6 | NA | TRBV6-4
TGCGCCAGCAGCCAAGATCGTTCTCGGGACATCCTCACAGATACGCAGTATTTT | CASSQDRSRDILTDTQYF | NA | TRBJ2-3 | NA | TRBV4-3
TGTGCCAGCACCCCGGACAGGGTCGGGGCCAACGTCCTGACTTTC | CASTPDRVGANVLTF | TRBD1 | TRBJ2-6 | few | TRBV7-2
TGTGCCAGCAGCCCCCCGGGACTAGCGGGGAAGGAGCAGTTCTTC | CASSPPGLAGKEQFF | TRBD2 | TRBJ2-1 | NA | TRBV3-1
TGTGCCAGCAAAAGGACAGGGAGTGGCAATGAGCAGTTCTTC | CASKRTGSGNEQFF | TRBD1 | TRBJ2-1 | NA | TRBV6-2/TRBV6-3
TGTGCCAGCGGATGGCAGGCAGGGTCCTATGGCTACACCTTC | CASGWQAGSYGYTF | NA | TRBJ1-2 | few | TRBV11-2
TGCAGTGCTAGTCGCACGGCTGGAAACACCATATATTTT | CSASRTAGNTIYF | NA | TRBJ1-3 | NA | TRBV20-1
TGCGCCAGCACCTTCACCGGGGAGCTGTTTTTT | CASTFTGELFF | NA | TRBJ2-2 | few | TRBV5-1
TGTGCCTGGAGTCCCCCGGACAGGGATAACGGCTACACCTTC | CAWSPPDRDNGYTF | TRBD1 | TRBJ1-2 | NA | TRBV30
TGTGCCAGCAGCCAGACAGATACGCAGTATTTT | CASSQTDTQYF | NA | TRBJ2-3 | many | TRBV7-6
TGCGCCAGCAGCTTGGGCCCTAGCGCCGCAGAAAAACTGTTTTTT | CASSLGPSAAEKLFF | NA | TRBJ1-4 | NA | TRBV5-1
TGTGCCAGCAGCCCGGGACAGGGCTCCTACAATGAGCAGTTCTTC | CASSPGQGSYNEQFF | TRBD1 | TRBJ2-1 | many | TRBV5-4
TGCAGTGCTAGAAGTCCGGGAGCACGATCTGGGGCCAACGTCCTGACTTTC | CSARSPGARSGANVLTF | NA | TRBJ2-6 | few | TRBV20-1
TGCAGCGTCAACAGGGAACGTTGGGTGGGGGGCTACACCTTC | CSVNRERWVGGYTF | NA | TRBJ1-2 | NA | TRBV29-1
TGTGCCAGCAGCTTGGGCGAGATGCGGGAGACCCAGTACTTC | CASSLGEMRETQYF | NA | TRBJ2-5 | few | TRBV7-2
TGTGCCAGCGGCGGACTAGCGGGCGGTCAAGAGACCCAGTACTTC | CASGGLAGGQETQYF | TRBD2 | TRBJ2-5 | NA | TRBV2
TGTGCCAGCGCTCTTGAACGGCGAGAGACCCAGTACTTC | CASALERRETQYF | NA | TRBJ2-5 | NA | TRBV2
TGTGCCAGCAGCTTAGTCAGGGGTCCCAATGAGCAGTTCTTC | CASSLVRGPNEQFF | NA | TRBJ2-1 | NA | TRBV7-9
TGTGCCAGCAGCTACACTGGGACAGGGACGAGTCGCTACACCTTC | CASSYTGTGTSRYTF | TRBD1 | TRBJ1-2 | few | TRBV7-9
TGTGCCAGCACCCGAGGATCCATGGAGCAGTACTTC | CASTRGSMEQYF | NA | TRBJ2-7 | NA | TRBV6-2/TRBV6-3
TGTGCCAGCAGCCCAATCAGAGGCGTCGAAAAACTGTTTTTT | CASSPIRGVEKLFF | NA | TRBJ1-4 | few | TRBV7-9
TGCGCCAGCAGCCAAGATCTCCCCGTGAGTGAGGGCTACACCTTC | CASSQDLPVSEGYTF | NA | TRBJ1-2 | NA | TRBV4-3
TGTGCCAGCAGTCTGTGGACTAGCTTCTACGAGCAGTACTTC | CASSLWTSFYEQYF | TRBD2 | TRBJ2-7 | many | TRBV12-3/TRBV12-4
TGTGCCATCAGTGGCGAATTGTGGACTGAAGCTTTCTTT | CAISGELWTEAFF | NA | TRBJ1-1 | NA | TRBV10-3
TGCGCCAGCAGCCAAGGGAGGGGTTGGGCAGATACGCAGTATTTT | CASSQGRGWADTQYF | NA | TRBJ2-3 | NA | TRBV4-3
TGCAGTGCTAGGACCGGGACTAGCGGCACCGGGGAGCTGTTTTTT | CSARTGTSGTGELFF | TRBD2 | TRBJ2-2 | NA | TRBV20-1
TGCAGTGCCGCGGGGGGTCGATATGGCTACACCTTC | CSAAGGRYGYTF | NA | TRBJ1-2 | few | TRBV20-1
TGTGCCAGCAGCAAAGCGAGGTCGGGCTCTGGGGCCAACGTCCTGACTTTC | CASSKARSGSGANVLTF | NA | TRBJ2-6 | NA | TRBV21-1
TGCAGTGCTAGAGCCCCTGGGACTAGCGGGGGGGATACGCAGTATTTT | CSARAPGTSGGDTQYF | TRBD2 | TRBJ2-3 | NA | TRBV20-1
TGTGCCACCAGCAGAGATCACGTGCTCAGCACAGATACGCAGTATTTT | CATSRDHVLSTDTQYF | NA | TRBJ2-3 | NA | TRBV15
TGCGCCAGCAGCCTAGCTCAGGGGACCCCCTACGAGCAGTACTTC | CASSLAQGTPYEQYF | NA | TRBJ2-7 | NA | TRBV5-1
TGTGCCAGCTCACCAAGGGTCCCTAACTATGGCTACACCTTC | CASSPRVPNYGYTF | NA | TRBJ1-2 | few | TRBV18
TGTGCCACCAGTGATTTGCTAGGGCGGTCTTACAATCAGCCCCAGCATTTT | CATSDLLGRSYNQPQHF | NA | TRBJ1-5 | many | TRBV24-1
TGCGCCAGCAGCCAGTCAGGGACTTTTACGGGGGAAAAACTGTTTTTT | CASSQSGTFTGEKLFF | NA | TRBJ1-4 | few | TRBV4-3
TGTGCCACCGGTAGCGGGGTAACGGAGACCCAGTACTTC | CATGSGVTETQYF | TRBD2 | TRBJ2-5 | few | TRBV12-3/TRBV12-4
TGTGCCAGCAGTTACTCGGGAGGGTTCTACGAGCAGTACTTC | CASSYSGGFYEQYF | TRBD2 | TRBJ2-7 | many | TRBV6-5
TGCAGTGCTAGATCAACAGATACGCAGTATTTT | CSARSTDTQYF | NA | TRBJ2-3 | NA | TRBV20-1
TGTGCCAGCAGTCCCAGGGGTTGGGCAAGGCATCAGCCCCAGCATTTT | CASSPRGWARHQPQHF | NA | TRBJ1-5 | NA | TRBV12-3/TRBV12-4
TGTGCCAGCAGCCAATTCGCGGGGGGCTACAATGAGCAGTTCTTC | CASSQFAGGYNEQFF | TRBD2 | TRBJ2-1 | many | TRBV14
TGTGCCAGCAGTGCGGGGGCATACTACGAGCAGTACTTC | CASSAGAYYEQYF | NA | TRBJ2-7 | few | TRBV12-3/TRBV12-4
TGTGCCAGCAGCTTAGGTGGGGCCCACCGAGTTGGGCCCCAGCATTTT | CASSLGGAHRVGPQHF | NA | TRBJ1-5 | NA | TRBV11-2
TGTGCCAGCAGCTTAGTCTATGAGCAGTTCTTC | CASSLVYEQFF | NA | TRBJ2-1 | NA | TRBV7-2
TGTGCCAGCAGTTGGCCGGGACCCCGTGAAGCTTTCTTT | CASSWPGPREAFF | NA | TRBJ1-1 | NA | TRBV6-6
TGTGCCAGCAGCCCCGGGACCTGGAACAAAAACATTCAGTACTTC | CASSPGTWNKNIQYF | NA | TRBJ2-4 | few | TRBV4-2
TGCGCCAGCAGCCAAGATCGTGGTTCGTCCTACAATGAGCAGTTCTTC | CASSQDRGSSYNEQFF | NA | TRBJ2-1 | NA | TRBV4-1
TGTGCTAGTGGTTTTAGTTTAGGAAATGAGCAGTTCTTC | CASGFSLGNEQFF | NA | TRBJ2-1 | NA | TRBV12-5
TGCAGCGTTGTCGGGACGGACGATCCTGGCTACACCTTC | CSVVGTDDPGYTF | NA | TRBJ1-2 | few | TRBV29-1
TGCGCCAGCAGCTTGGAGGGGAAGGACACTGAAGCTTTCTTT | CASSLEGKDTEAFF | NA | TRBJ1-1 | many | TRBV5-1
TGTGCCAGCAGTTACTCTTTTTTTTTCAATGAGCAGTTCTTC | CASSYSFFFNEQFF | NA | TRBJ2-1 | few | TRBV6-2/TRBV6-3
TGTGCCAGCAGTACCCCGGACAGGGGGCCAGTCGAGCAGTACTTC | CASSTPDRGPVEQYF | TRBD1 | TRBJ2-7 | few | TRBV6-6
TGTGCCAGCAGCCCCTTAGTAGGGCCCCAGCATTTT | CASSPLVGPQHF | NA | TRBJ1-5 | NA | TRBV6-6